These T cell receptor beta chains were read from a single sample in a study of shared clonotypes between healthy human individuals. TCRdb's copy holds only in-frame clones and misses some; the assay was immunoSEQ multiplex PCR. The sample yields approximately 710,000 clones, 90% seen once. Sequenced sample: memory CD8+ T cells from PBMCs. These receptors all come from a man aged 18 to 29 in good health. Some clones in this sample may be carry-over from other donors' samples. The CDR3 runs from the conserved cysteine through the conserved F or W.

TRBV27	TRBJ1-4	CASGYRGRGEKLFF
TRBV5-1	TRBJ2-7	CASSWTGGSPLNEQYF
TRBV11-2	TRBJ2-7	CASRWGAYEQYF
TRBV11-2	TRBJ2-7	CASSLYYEQYF
TRBV7-9	TRBJ2-3	CASSFFSGYPTDTQYF
TRBV29-1	TRBJ2-2	CSVYRDTGELFF
TRBV7-3	TRBJ2-7	CASSSPGEGHEQYF
TRBV19	TRBJ1-3	CASREQGAGNTIYF
TRBV5-5	TRBJ2-3	CASSLGWGGRETDTQYF
TRBV5-1	TRBJ2-1	CASSLVTPDEQFF
TRBV27	TRBJ2-1	CASSLRGGSYNEQFF
TRBV28	TRBJ2-1	CASRPHEQGDNEQFF
TRBV13	TRBJ2-2	CASSPVEREDTGELFF
TRBV4-1	TRBJ1-2	CASSHRDNNYGYTF
TRBV19	TRBJ2-3	CASSIIVADTQYF
TRBV7-2	TRBJ2-7	CASSLVASFYEQYF
TRBV10-3	TRBJ2-3	CAISAFRQGKTDTQYF
TRBV27	TRBJ2-3	CASSARTSGYTDTQYF
TRBV4-1	TRBJ2-1	CASSRRPHEQFF
TRBV6-1	TRBJ2-7	CASSAWRESPVEQYF
TRBV12-5	TRBJ1-1	CASGLSATEAFF
TRBV28	TRBJ2-1	CASSLLIDNEQFF
TRBV5-1	TRBJ2-7	CASSYGTGAYEQYF
TRBV5-1	TRBJ2-7	CASSLVAGGNYEQYF
TRBV11-3	TRBJ1-1	CASSPQAVWGAEESNTEAFF
TRBV5-1	TRBJ2-7	CASSLDSALEQYF